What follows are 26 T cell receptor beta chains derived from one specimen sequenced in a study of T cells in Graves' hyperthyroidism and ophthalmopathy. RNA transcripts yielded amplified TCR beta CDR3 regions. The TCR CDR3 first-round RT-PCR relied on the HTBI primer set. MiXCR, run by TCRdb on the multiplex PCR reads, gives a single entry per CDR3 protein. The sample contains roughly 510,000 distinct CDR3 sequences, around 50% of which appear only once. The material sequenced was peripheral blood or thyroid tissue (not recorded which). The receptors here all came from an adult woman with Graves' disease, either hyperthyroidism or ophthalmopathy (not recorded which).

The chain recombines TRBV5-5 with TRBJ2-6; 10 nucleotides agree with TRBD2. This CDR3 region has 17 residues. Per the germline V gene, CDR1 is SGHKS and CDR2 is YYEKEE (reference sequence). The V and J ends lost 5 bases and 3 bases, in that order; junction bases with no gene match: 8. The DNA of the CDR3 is TGTGCCAGCAGGGACGGGCTAGCGGGAGTTGGGGCCAACGTCCTGACTTTC. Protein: CASRDGLAGVGANVLTF.

This CDR3 reads CASIPGPANTGELFF. CDR3 nucleotides: TGTGCCAGTATCCCCGGACCAGCGAACACCGGGGAGCTGTTTTTT. This rearrangement joins TRBV19 to TRBJ2-2; no reliable D call. The CDR3 is 15 amino acids. V gave up 7 bases and J gave up 0 bases, with 12 bases separating them. From germline, CDR1 is LNHDA and CDR2 SQIVND (reference sequence). The whole variable domain, remainder taken from reference TRBV19 and TRBJ2-2, is DGGITQSPKYLFRKEGQNVTLSCEQNLNHDAMYWYRQDPGQGLRLIYYSQIVNDFQKGDIAEGYSVSREKKESFPLTVTSAQKNPTAFYLCASIPGPANTGELFFGEGSRLTVL.

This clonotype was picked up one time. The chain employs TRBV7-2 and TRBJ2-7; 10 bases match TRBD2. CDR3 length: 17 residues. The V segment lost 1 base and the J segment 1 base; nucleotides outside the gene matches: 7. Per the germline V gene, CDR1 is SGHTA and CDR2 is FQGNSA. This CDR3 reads CASSLVAGGERSYEQYF. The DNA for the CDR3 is TGTGCCAGCAGCTTAGTAGCGGGGGGCGAAAGGTCCTACGAGCAGTACTTC.

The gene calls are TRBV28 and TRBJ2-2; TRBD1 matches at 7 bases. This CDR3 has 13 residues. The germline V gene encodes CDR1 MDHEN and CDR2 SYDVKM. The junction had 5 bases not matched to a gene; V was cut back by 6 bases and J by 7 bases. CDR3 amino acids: CASRGQIGGELFF. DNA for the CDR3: TGTGCCAGCAGGGGACAGATTGGCGGGGAGCTGTTTTTT.

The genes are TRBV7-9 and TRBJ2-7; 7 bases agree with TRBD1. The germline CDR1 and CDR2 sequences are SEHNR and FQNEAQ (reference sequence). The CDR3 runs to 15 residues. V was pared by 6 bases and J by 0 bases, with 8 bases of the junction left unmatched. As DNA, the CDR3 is TGTGCCAGCAGGTCCACAGGGGATGCCTCCTACGAGCAGTACTTC. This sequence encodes CASRSTGDASYEQYF.

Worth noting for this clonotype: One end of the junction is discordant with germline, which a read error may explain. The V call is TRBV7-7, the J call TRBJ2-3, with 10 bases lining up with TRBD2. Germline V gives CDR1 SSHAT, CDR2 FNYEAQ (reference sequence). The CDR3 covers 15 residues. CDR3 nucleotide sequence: TGTGCTAGCAGCTTTCGCCTAGCGGGAGTAGATACGCAGTATTTT. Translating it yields CASSFRLAGVDTQYF.

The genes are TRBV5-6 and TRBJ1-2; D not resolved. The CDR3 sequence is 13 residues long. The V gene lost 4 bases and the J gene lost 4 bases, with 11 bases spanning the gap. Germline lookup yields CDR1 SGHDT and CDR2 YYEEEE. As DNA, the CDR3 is TGTGCCAGCAGCCCCGCACAGACCTATGGCTACACCTTC. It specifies CASSPAQTYGYTF.

Written as DNA, the CDR3 is TGTGCCAGCAGCCTTTTACAGGGGGAGGCTGAAGCTTTCTTT. Protein sequence: CASSLLQGEAEAFF. This chain joins TRBV14 and TRBJ1-1; 8 nucleotides match TRBD1. V lost 4 bases to trimming and J lost 6 bases; unmatched junction nucleotides: 7. Germline assignment: CDR1 SGHDN and CDR2 FVKESK. The CDR3 contains 14 residues.

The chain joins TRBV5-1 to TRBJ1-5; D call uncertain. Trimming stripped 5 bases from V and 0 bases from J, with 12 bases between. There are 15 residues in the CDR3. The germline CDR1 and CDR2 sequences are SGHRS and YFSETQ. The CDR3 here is CASSLDVSSNQPQHF. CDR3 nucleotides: TGCGCCAGCAGTCTGGACGTGAGTAGCAATCAGCCCCAGCATTTT.

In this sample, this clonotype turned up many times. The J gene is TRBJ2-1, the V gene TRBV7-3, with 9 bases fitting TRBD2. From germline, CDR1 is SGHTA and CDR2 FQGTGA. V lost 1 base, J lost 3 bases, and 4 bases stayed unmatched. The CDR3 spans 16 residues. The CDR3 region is CASSLIASGVYNEQFF. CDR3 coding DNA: TGTGCCAGCAGCTTAATTGCTAGCGGGGTCTACAATGAGCAGTTCTTC.

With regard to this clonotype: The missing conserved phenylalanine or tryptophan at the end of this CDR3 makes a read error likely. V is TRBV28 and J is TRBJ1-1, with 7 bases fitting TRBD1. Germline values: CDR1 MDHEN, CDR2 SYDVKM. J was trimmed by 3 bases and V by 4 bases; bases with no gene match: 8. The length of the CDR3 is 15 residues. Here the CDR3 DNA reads TGTGCCAGCAGTTCGTTCCAGACAGGGTACACTGAAGCTTTCTCT. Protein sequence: CASSSFQTGYTEAFS.

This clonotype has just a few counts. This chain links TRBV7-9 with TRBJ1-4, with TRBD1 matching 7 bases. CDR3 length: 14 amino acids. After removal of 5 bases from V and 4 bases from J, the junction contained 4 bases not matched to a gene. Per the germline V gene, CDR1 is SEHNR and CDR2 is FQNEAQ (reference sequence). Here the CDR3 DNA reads TGTGCCAGCAGCCACCGGGACAGTAATGAAAAACTGTTTTTT. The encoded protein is CASSHRDSNEKLFF.

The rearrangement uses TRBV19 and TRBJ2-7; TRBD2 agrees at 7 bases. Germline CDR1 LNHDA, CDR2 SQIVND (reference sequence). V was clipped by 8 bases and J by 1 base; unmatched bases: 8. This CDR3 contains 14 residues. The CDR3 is CASGGLGQSYEQYF. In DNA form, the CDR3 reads TGTGCCAGTGGCGGACTAGGCCAGTCCTACGAGCAGTACTTC. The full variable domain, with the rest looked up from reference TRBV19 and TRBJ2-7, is DGGITQSPKYLFRKEGQNVTLSCEQNLNHDAMYWYRQDPGQGLRLIYYSQIVNDFQKGDIAEGYSVSREKKESFPLTVTSAQKNPTAFYLCASGGLGQSYEQYFGPGTRLTVT.

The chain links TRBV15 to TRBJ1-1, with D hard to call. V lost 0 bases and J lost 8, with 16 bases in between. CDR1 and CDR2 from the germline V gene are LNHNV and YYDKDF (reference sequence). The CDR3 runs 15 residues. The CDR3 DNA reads TGTGCCACCAGCAGAGACTTGGGAGCAACATACGAAGCTTTCTTT. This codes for CATSRDLGATYEAFF.

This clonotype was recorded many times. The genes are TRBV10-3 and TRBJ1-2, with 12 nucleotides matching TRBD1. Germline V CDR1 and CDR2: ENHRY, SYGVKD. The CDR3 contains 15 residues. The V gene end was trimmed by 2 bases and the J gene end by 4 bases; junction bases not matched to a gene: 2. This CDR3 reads CAISETGQGAYGYTF. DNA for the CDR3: TGTGCCATCAGTGAGACGGGACAGGGGGCCTATGGCTACACCTTC.

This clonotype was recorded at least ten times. The DNA of the CDR3 is TGTGCCAACGCCAGGGGAGGCAATTCACCCCTCCACTTT. This codes for CANARGGNSPLHF. The V and J genes are TRBV6-4 and TRBJ1-6, with D tentatively TRBD1 (6 bases). Germline V gene sequence: CDR1 MRHNA, CDR2 SNTAGT. The V end was cut by 10 bases, the J end by 7 bases, with 14 bases between. This CDR3 has 13 residues.

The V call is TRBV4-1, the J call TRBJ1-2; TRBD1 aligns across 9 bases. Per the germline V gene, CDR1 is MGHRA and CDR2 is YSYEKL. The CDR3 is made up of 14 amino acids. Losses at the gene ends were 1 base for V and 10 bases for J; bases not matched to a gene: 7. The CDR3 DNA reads TGCGCCAGCAGCCAAGCCCGGACAGGGGACGACTACACCTTC. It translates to CASSQARTGDDYTF.

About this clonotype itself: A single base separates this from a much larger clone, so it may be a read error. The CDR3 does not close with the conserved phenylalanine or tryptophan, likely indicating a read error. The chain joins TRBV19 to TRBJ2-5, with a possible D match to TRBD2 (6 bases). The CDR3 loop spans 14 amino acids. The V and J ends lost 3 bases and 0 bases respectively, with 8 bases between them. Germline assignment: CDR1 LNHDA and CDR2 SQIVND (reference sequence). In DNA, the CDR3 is TGTGCCAGTAGTATTCGGGGGTACCAAGAGACCCAGTACCTC. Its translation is CASSIRGYQETQYL.

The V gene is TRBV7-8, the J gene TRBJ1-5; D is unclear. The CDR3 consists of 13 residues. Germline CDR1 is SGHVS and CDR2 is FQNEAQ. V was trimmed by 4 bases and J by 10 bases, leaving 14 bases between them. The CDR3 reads CASSSLRDSPQHF. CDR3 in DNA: TGTGCCAGCAGCTCCCTGAGGGATTCACCCCAGCATTTT. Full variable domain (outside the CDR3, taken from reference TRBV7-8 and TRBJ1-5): GAGVSQSPRYKVAKRGQDVALRCDPISGHVSLFWYQQALGQGPEFLTYFQNEAQLDKSGLPSDRFFAERPEGSVSTLKIQRTQQEDSAVYLCASSSLRDSPQHFGDGTRLSIL.

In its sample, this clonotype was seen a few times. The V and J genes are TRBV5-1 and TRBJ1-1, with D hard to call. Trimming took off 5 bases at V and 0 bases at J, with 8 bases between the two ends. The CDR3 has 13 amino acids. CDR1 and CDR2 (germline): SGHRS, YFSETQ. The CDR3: CASRTQLNTEAFF. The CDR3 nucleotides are TGCGCCAGCAGAACCCAACTGAACACTGAAGCTTTCTTT.

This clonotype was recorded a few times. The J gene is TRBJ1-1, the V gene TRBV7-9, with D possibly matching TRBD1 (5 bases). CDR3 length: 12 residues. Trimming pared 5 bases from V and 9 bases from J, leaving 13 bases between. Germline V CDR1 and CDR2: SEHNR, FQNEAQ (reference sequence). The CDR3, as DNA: TGTGCCAGCAGCCCGACGGGGGATAAAGCTTTCTTT. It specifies CASSPTGDKAFF.

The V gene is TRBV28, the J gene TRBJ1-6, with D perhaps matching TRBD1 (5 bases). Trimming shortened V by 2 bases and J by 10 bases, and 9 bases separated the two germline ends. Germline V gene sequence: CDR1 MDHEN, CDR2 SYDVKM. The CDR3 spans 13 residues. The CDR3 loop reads CASSLTRVSPLHF. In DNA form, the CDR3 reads TGTGCCAGCAGTTTAACCAGGGTCTCACCCCTCCACTTT.

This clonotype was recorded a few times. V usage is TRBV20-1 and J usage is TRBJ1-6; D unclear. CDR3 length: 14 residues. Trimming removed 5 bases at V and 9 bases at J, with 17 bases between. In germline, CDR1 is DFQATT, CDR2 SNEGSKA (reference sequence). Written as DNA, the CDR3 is TGCAGTGCTCGGGCCCAGGAGGGTGCTTCACCCCTCCACTTT. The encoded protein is CSARAQEGASPLHF.

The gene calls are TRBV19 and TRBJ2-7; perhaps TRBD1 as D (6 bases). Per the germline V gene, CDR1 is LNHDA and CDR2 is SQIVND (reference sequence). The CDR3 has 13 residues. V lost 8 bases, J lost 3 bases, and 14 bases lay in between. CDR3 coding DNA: TGTGCCAGTGGCCTGGACAGCAACTACGAGCAGTACTTC. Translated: CASGLDSNYEQYF.

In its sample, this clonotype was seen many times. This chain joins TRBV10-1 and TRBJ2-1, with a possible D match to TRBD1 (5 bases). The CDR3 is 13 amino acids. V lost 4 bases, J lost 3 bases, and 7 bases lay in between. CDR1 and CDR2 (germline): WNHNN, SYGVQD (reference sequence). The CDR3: CASSAQGYNEQFF. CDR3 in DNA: TGCGCCAGCAGTGCGCAGGGCTACAATGAGCAGTTCTTC.

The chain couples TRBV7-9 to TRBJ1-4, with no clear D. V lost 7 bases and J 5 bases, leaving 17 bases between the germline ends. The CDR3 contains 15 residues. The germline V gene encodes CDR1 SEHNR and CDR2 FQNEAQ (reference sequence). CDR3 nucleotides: TGTGCCAGCAACCCCGAGGGCAAACTAAATGAAAAACTGTTTTTT. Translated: CASNPEGKLNEKLFF.